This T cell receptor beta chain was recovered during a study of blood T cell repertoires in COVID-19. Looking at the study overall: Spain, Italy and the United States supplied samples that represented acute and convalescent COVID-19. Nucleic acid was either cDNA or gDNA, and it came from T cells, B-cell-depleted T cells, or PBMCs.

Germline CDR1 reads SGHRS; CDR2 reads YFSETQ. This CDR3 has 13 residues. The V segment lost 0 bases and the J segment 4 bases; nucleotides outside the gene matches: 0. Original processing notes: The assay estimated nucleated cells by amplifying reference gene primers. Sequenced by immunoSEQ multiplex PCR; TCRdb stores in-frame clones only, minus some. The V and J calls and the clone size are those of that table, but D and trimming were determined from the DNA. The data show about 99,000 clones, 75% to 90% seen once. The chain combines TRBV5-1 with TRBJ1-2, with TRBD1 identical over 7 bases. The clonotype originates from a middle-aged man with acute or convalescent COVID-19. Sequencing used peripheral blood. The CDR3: CASSLAGGYGYTF. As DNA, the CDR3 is TGCGCCAGCAGCTTGGCAGGGGGCTATGGCTACACCTTC.